These 29 T cell receptor beta chains share one sample of origin, sequenced in a study of T cell repertoires in cytomegalovirus infection. In TCRdb, the reads were re-called with MiXCR into one record per CDR3 protein. The repertoire holds approximately 910,000 distinct CDR3 sequences, with roughly 30% as singletons. No cognate antigen is known for these TCRs. Sequenced material: cultured CD8+ T cells from PBMCs, taken from culture after CMV antigen stimulation. Receptors were obtained from a human donor in good health (CMV status not recorded). Some clones in this sample may be carry-over from other donors' samples.

This CDR3 is CSARDRWGGTDVAEAFF. CDR3 nucleotides: TGCAGTGCTAGAGATCGGTGGGGGGGTACGGACGTTGCTGAAGCTTTCTTT. The chain recombines TRBV20-1 with TRBJ1-1, with D possibly TRBD1 on 5 matching bases. Per germline, CDR1 DFQATT and CDR2 SNEGSKA (reference sequence). V was pared by 0 bases and J by 6 bases, with 23 bases between. This CDR3 is 17 amino acids long.

This clonotype was counted only a few times. The chain recombines TRBV12-3 or TRBV12-4 with TRBJ2-7, with D perhaps assigned TRBD1 or TRBD2 (5 bases each). Trimming removed 10 bases at V and 1 base at J, with 14 bases between. The CDR3 contains 13 residues. The CDR3 spells CATMGPYSYEQYF. CDR3 sequence (DNA): TGTGCCACCATGGGACCTTATTCCTACGAGCAGTACTTC.

V usage is TRBV7-6 and J usage is TRBJ2-3; possibly TRBD1 or TRBD2 for D (5 bases each). The CDR3 spans 17 residues. Germline V gene sequence: CDR1 SGHVS, CDR2 FNYEAQ. Trimming took 2 bases from V and 2 from J, leaving 17 bases between them. CDR3 nucleotides: TGTGCCAGCAGCTTACGTATCTCGGGACGTGACACAGATACGCAGTATTTT. This sequence encodes CASSLRISGRDTDTQYF.

This chain links TRBV5-4 with TRBJ2-1; TRBD2 matches 11 bases. CDR1 is SGHNT, CDR2 YYREEE, per germline (reference sequence). V shed 2 bases, J shed 10 bases, and the junction held 5 bases outside the gene matches. The CDR3 is 14 residues long. The CDR3 coding sequence is TGTGCCAGCAGCTTTAGCGGGGGGGCCGGGGAGCAGTTCTTC. Protein product: CASSFSGGAGEQFF.

The genes are TRBV11-2 and TRBJ1-4; D unclear. Trimming stripped 0 bases from V and 5 bases from J, with 7 bases between. Germline-derived CDR1 and CDR2 are SGHAT and FQNNGV. The CDR3 sequence is 14 residues long. CDR3 loop: CASSLDRANEKLFF. The CDR3 region has the DNA TGTGCCAGCAGCTTAGATCGAGCGAATGAAAAACTGTTTTTT.

The chain links TRBV6-6 to TRBJ2-7; the match to TRBD1 covers 8 bases. V trimming: 5 bases; J trimming: 4 bases; junction bases outside the gene matches: 7. Germline assignment: CDR1 MNHNY and CDR2 SVGAGI (reference sequence). CDR3 length equals 14 residues. In DNA, the CDR3 is TGTGCCAGCAGTAAGCAGGGGGCGGGTTACGAGCAGTACGTC. This encodes CASSKQGAGYEQYV.

This clonotype has a count of ten or more. J is TRBJ2-2 and V is TRBV25-1, with TRBD2 identical over 11 bases. In germline, CDR1 is MGHDK, CDR2 SYGVNS. The length of the CDR3 is 17 residues. After removal of 5 bases from V and 3 bases from J, the junction contained 8 bases not matched to a gene. The CDR3 DNA reads TGTGCCAGCAGTACACCGACTAGCGGGACTGACACCGGGGAGCTGTTTTTT. As protein: CASSTPTSGTDTGELFF.

This clonotype was counted only a few times. CDR3 protein: CASSRTGARDQPQHF. DNA for the CDR3: TGCGCCAGCAGCCGGACGGGGGCTCGAGATCAGCCCCAGCATTTT. This chain joins TRBV10-2 and TRBJ1-5; D perhaps matches TRBD1 (6 bases). In germline, CDR1 is WSHSY, CDR2 SAAADI. CDR3 length equals 15 residues. Trimming cost V 6 bases and J 5 bases, with 17 bases left between them.

This clonotype was observed a single time. The rearrangement joins TRBV27 to TRBJ2-5, with 7 bases lining up with TRBD2. V lost 5 bases and J lost 4; bases outside the gene matches: 7. Per germline, CDR1 MNHEY and CDR2 SMNVEV (reference sequence). The CDR3 loop spans 14 amino acids. CDR3 protein: CASSPGGFLETQYF. As DNA, the CDR3 is TGTGCCAGCAGTCCCGGGGGGTTCCTAGAGACCCAGTACTTC.

The chain links TRBV7-9 to TRBJ1-5, with D unclear. Germline lookup yields CDR1 SEHNR and CDR2 FQNEAQ (reference sequence). V was cut by 5 bases and J by 0 bases, with 8 bases left in between. This CDR3 comprises 14 residues. The CDR3 region is CASSDMYSNQPQHF. CDR3 nucleotide sequence: TGTGCCAGCAGCGACATGTATAGCAATCAGCCCCAGCATTTT.

This clonotype was seen many times. This chain connects TRBV27 to TRBJ2-1; tentatively, D is TRBD1 or TRBD2 (5 bases each). This CDR3 is 17 amino acids long. Per the germline V gene, CDR1 is MNHEY and CDR2 is SMNVEV (reference sequence). Trimming cost V 4 bases and J 5 bases, with 21 bases left between them. CDR3 region: CASSSRGPKGWDNEQFF. As DNA, the CDR3 is TGTGCCAGCAGTTCTCGGGGACCAAAGGGATGGGACAATGAGCAGTTCTTC.

The J gene is TRBJ1-2, the V gene TRBV4-1, with 8 bases that match TRBD1. Germline V gene lookup returns CDR1 MGHRA and CDR2 YSYEKL. With V trimmed by 4 bases and J by 1 base, 8 bases remained unmatched. CDR3 length: 16 residues. CDR3: CASSPTLGQVNYGYTF. As DNA, the CDR3 is TGCGCCAGCAGCCCAACCTTGGGACAGGTTAACTATGGCTACACCTTC.

The V call is TRBV27, the J call TRBJ1-3, with D possibly matching TRBD1 (5 bases). The V and J ends lost 2 bases and 2 bases respectively, with 10 bases between them. Germline CDR1 and CDR2: MNHEY and SMNVEV (reference sequence). This CDR3 comprises 15 residues. The CDR3, as DNA: TGTGCCAGCAGTTTAATAGGGGCGGCTGGAAACACCATATATTTT. It encodes CASSLIGAAGNTIYF.

The chain is built from TRBV12-3 or TRBV12-4 and TRBJ2-1; 7 nucleotides line up with TRBD2. The CDR3 is 15 residues long. V lost 5 bases to trimming and J lost 1 base; unmatched junction nucleotides: 5. The CDR3 DNA is TGTGCCAGCAGTATTACTAGCGTGTCCTACAATGAGCAGTTCTTC. Translating it yields CASSITSVSYNEQFF.

The chain links TRBV20-1 to TRBJ2-7; D call uncertain. The germline V gene encodes CDR1 DFQATT and CDR2 SNEGSKA (reference sequence). The CDR3 sequence is 13 residues long. Deletions cut 0 bases from V and 2 bases from J, with 8 bases between. CDR3 bases: TGCAGTGCTAGAGATCGTTCCGCCTACGAGCAGTACTTC. This gives the protein CSARDRSAYEQYF.

In this sample, this clonotype turned up many times. The rearrangement joins TRBV28 to TRBJ1-2; 9 bases fit TRBD1. From germline, CDR1 is MDHEN and CDR2 SYDVKM. There are 16 residues in the CDR3. V was clipped by 6 bases and J by 1 base; unmatched bases: 9. CDR3 residues: CASSPPATGGNYGYTF. The CDR3 coding sequence is TGTGCCAGCAGCCCTCCCGCGACAGGGGGTAACTATGGCTACACCTTC.

In this sample, this clonotype turned up a few times. The genes are TRBV12-5 and TRBJ1-1; possibly TRBD1 for D (5 bases). V was trimmed by 9 bases and J by 3 bases, leaving 14 bases between them. Per germline, CDR1 LGHNT and CDR2 FRNRAP. The CDR3 runs 13 residues. CDR3 in DNA: TGTGCTAGGGGATCCGTGGGGGACACTGAAGCTTTCTTT. It specifies CARGSVGDTEAFF. The entire variable domain, with the rest obtained from reference TRBV12-5 and TRBJ1-1, is as follows: DARVTQTPRHKVTEMGQEVTMRCQPILGHNTVFWYRQTMMQGLELLAYFRNRAPLDDSGMPKDRFSAEMPDATLATLKIQPSEPRDSAVYFCARGSVGDTEAFFGQGTRLTVV.

About this clonotype itself: A much larger clone sits a single nucleotide away, making a read error possible. The chain links TRBV7-6 to TRBJ1-1; D is perhaps TRBD1 (5 bases). This CDR3 spans 14 amino acids. The germline V gene encodes CDR1 SGHVS and CDR2 FNYEAQ. V lost 5 bases and J 5 bases, leaving 15 bases between the germline ends. The CDR3 DNA reads TGTGCCAGCAGCCTAGGGGCCTCCCGGACTGAAGCTTTCTTT. It yields the protein CASSLGASRTEAFF.

The chain recombines TRBV6-1 with TRBJ2-1; 11 nucleotides agree with TRBD1. V trimming: 3 bases; J trimming: 8 bases; junction bases outside the gene matches: 9. The CDR3 has 16 residues. CDR1 is MNHNS, CDR2 SASEGT, per germline. The CDR3 loop reads CASSDSGTGGRDEQFF. In nucleotides, the CDR3 is TGTGCCAGCAGTGATTCCGGGACAGGGGGTCGCGATGAGCAGTTCTTC.

This clonotype occurred a few times. CDR3 in DNA: TGTGCCAGTAGAGACGCCCGCGACATATACAACGAGCAGTACTTC. This translates into CASRDARDIYNEQYF. The rearrangement uses TRBV19 and TRBJ2-7; D call uncertain. V dropped 6 bases and J dropped 5 bases, with 20 bases sitting between them. CDR3 length: 15 amino acids. The germline CDR1 and CDR2 sequences are LNHDA and SQIVND (reference sequence).

This clonotype was seen many times. The J gene is TRBJ2-2, the V gene TRBV7-2; the D is unclear. V dropped 5 bases and J dropped 6 bases, with 16 bases sitting between them. Germline V gene lookup returns CDR1 SGHTA and CDR2 FQGNSA. The CDR3 runs 15 residues. As DNA, the CDR3 is TGTGCCAGCAGCGCCGACCTACAATACCCCGGGGAGCTGTTTTTT. This sequence encodes CASSADLQYPGELFF.

This clonotype was counted only a few times. The rearrangement links TRBV27 to TRBJ1-6, with 9 positions matching TRBD1. V was clipped by 4 bases and J by 7 bases; unmatched bases: 11. Germline-derived CDR1 and CDR2 are MNHEY and SMNVEV (reference sequence). The CDR3 consists of 17 residues. CDR3 amino acids: CASSSLGTGFSNSPLHF. CDR3 coding DNA: TGTGCCAGCAGTTCCCTAGGGACAGGGTTTAGCAATTCACCCCTCCACTTT.

This clonotype was recorded a few times. The J gene is TRBJ2-7, the V gene TRBV19; D call uncertain. Germline V gene sequence: CDR1 LNHDA, CDR2 SQIVND (reference sequence). The CDR3 spans 11 residues. Between the trimmed V and J ends, which lost 10 bases and 3 bases, there was a span of 10 bases. The CDR3 here is CATGSHYEQYF. For the CDR3, the DNA is TGTGCCACCGGATCCCACTACGAGCAGTACTTC.

The chain uses TRBV7-8 and TRBJ2-5, with 9 positions matching TRBD2. V shed 2 bases, J shed 5 bases, and the junction held 18 bases outside the gene matches. The CDR3 consists of 19 residues. The germline V gene encodes CDR1 SGHVS and CDR2 FQNEAQ. The CDR3 here is CASSLRGGGGGIFAETQYF. CDR3 in DNA: TGTGCCAGCAGCTTAAGAGGTGGCGGGGGGGGCATTTTTGCCGAGACCCAGTACTTC.

The rearrangement joins TRBV5-5 to TRBJ1-2; the D is unclear. This CDR3 spans 17 amino acids. Germline values: CDR1 SGHKS, CDR2 YYEKEE (reference sequence). The V end lost 0 bases, the J end lost 0 bases, and 15 bases lay between the germline ends. The CDR3 reads CASSLVGRPDPNYGYTF. The CDR3 DNA reads TGTGCCAGCAGCTTGGTCGGCAGGCCTGACCCTAACTATGGCTACACCTTC. Full variable domain (rest looked up from reference TRBV5-5 and TRBJ1-2): DAGVTQSPTHLIKTRGQQVTLRCSPISGHKSVSWYQQVLGQGPQFIFQYYEKEERGRGNFPDRFSARQFPNYSSELNVNALLLGDSALYLCASSLVGRPDPNYGYTFGSGTRLTVV.

The V and J genes are TRBV7-9 and TRBJ1-5; unclear D gene. V lost 5 bases to trimming and J lost 0 bases, with 11 bases between them. Germline V gene lookup returns CDR1 SEHNR and CDR2 FQNEAQ (reference sequence). CDR3 length: 15 amino acids. The DNA of the CDR3 is TGTGCCAGCAGCCCCGGCAGGTTTAGCAATCAGCCCCAGCATTTT. Translation: CASSPGRFSNQPQHF.

This chain connects TRBV27 to TRBJ1-2; D uncertain. CDR3 length: 9 amino acids. V was clipped by 5 bases and J by 8 bases, with 3 bases between them. CDR1 and CDR2 from the germline V gene are MNHEY and SMNVEV (reference sequence). The CDR3 bases are TGTGCCAGCAGTCGGGGCTACACCTTC. This translates into CASSRGYTF.

The chain recombines TRBV19 with TRBJ1-2; unclear D gene. The germline V gene encodes CDR1 LNHDA and CDR2 SQIVND (reference sequence). Trimming stripped 8 bases from V and 8 bases from J, with 15 bases between. This CDR3 region has 12 residues. The CDR3 loop reads CASGRVAEGYTF. CDR3 DNA: TGTGCCAGTGGGCGGGTCGCAGAAGGCTACACCTTC.

The rearrangement links TRBV27 to TRBJ1-2, with 9 positions matching TRBD1. The germline V gene has CDR1 MNHEY and CDR2 SMNVEV (reference sequence). Germline trimming cut 7 bases from V and 11 bases from J; bases unmatched to any gene: 8. The CDR3 covers 12 residues. The chain's CDR3 is CASKGQGPAYTF. CDR3 DNA: TGTGCCAGCAAAGGACAGGGGCCCGCTTACACCTTC.